Sequencing of this T cell receptor beta chain was carried out in a study of blood T cells in healthy people across ages. Study observations and caveats: When set beside aged donors, long-lived donors presented more naive CD4+ cells and higher diversity.

It was with a sample-barcoded 5' primer and a J-beta primer mix that a second PCR of roughly 6 to 12 cycles was run. One entry per CDR3 protein results from TCRdb running MiXCR on the 5' RACE reads. Found here are hundreds of thousands of distinct CDR3 sequences, approximately 25% of them singletons; the top ten hold under 9%. This clonotype has just a few counts. Its antigen is not known. Deletions cut 2 bases from V and 5 bases from J, with 12 bases between. Germline-derived CDR1 and CDR2 are MNHEY and SVGEGT. This CDR3 has 14 amino acids. This same sample was also part of a study on T cells of mothers and their children. Per that paper: The cDNA synthesis received all extracted RNA, at about 1.5 ug per 15 ul.

Sequencing used blood. The chain carries TRBV6-2 or TRBV6-3 and TRBJ2-5; D possibly corresponds to TRBD1 (5 bases). The clonotype was recovered from a boy aged 5-17 years in good health. CDR3 nucleotides: TGTGCCAGCAGTTACCAGGGCTCGTACGAGACCCAGTACTTC. The encoded protein is CASSYQGSYETQYF.